The clone carrying this T cell receptor (beta chain) was observed once. The CDR3 extends over 13 amino acids. Germline trimming cut 4 bases from V and 3 bases from J; bases unmatched to any gene: 2. CDR1 is MNHEY, CDR2 SVGAGI, per germline. The record originates from a study of control samples from healthy donors and cancer patients. Here immunoSEQ multiplex PCR was the method, and the copy in TCRdb shows in-frame clones only, minus some. The sample holds 57,000 or so clones, around 91% seen once. The receptor comes from a man aged 60 to 69 with colorectal cancer. This chain joins TRBV6-5 and TRBJ1-2; 7 nucleotides agree with TRBD1. The sequencing sample was made of PBMCs. CDR3 in amino acids: CASSFDRDYGYTF. Here the CDR3 DNA reads TGTGCCAGCAGTTTTGACAGGGACTATGGCTACACCTTC.